This T cell receptor (beta chain) originates from a study of OX40 agonist ivuxolimab in advanced cancers. This CDR3 is built from 14 residues. Germline V lookup: CDR1 MDHEN, CDR2 SYDVKM. Unmatched junction bases numbered 7, after V lost 8 bases and J lost 6 bases. Here immunoSEQ multiplex PCR was the method, and the copy in TCRdb shows in-frame clones only, minus some. Altogether more than 45,000 clones are present, roughly four fifths being singletons, with the ten largest covering about 2.4%. Details on this clone: Its cognate antigen is unknown.

Findings and caveats of the study: The mean number of expanded clones was higher in CD8+ T cells than in CD4+.

The receptor was derived from an adult with an advanced solid tumor such as melanoma, head and neck, liver or kidney cancer. The sequences come from CD4+ or CD8+ T cells sorted from blood, collected in a trial of the OX40 agonist ivuxolimab. V gene TRBV28 combines with J gene TRBJ1-4; 9 positions match TRBD1. This chain's CDR3 is CASGTRQGDEKLFF. The CDR3 coding sequence is TGTGCCAGCGGGACCCGACAGGGGGATGAAAAACTGTTTTTT.